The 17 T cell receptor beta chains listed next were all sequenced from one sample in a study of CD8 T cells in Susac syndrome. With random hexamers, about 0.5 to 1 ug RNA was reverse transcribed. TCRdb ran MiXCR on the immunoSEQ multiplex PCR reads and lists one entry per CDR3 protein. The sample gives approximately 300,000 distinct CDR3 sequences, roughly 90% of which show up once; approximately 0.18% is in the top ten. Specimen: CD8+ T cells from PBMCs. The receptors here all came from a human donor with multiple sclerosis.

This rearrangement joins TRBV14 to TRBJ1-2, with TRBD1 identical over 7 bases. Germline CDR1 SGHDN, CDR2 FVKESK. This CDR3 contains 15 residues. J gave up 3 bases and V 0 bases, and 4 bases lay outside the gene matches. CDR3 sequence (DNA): TGTGCCAGCAGCCAAGATACAGGGGTCTACTATGGCTACACCTTC. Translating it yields CASSQDTGVYYGYTF.

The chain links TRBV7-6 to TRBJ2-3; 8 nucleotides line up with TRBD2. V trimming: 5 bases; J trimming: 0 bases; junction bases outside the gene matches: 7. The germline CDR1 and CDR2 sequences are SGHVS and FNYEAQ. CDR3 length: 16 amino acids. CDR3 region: CASSPRAGVSTDTQYF. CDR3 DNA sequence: TGTGCCAGCAGCCCCCGAGCGGGAGTTAGCACAGATACGCAGTATTTT.

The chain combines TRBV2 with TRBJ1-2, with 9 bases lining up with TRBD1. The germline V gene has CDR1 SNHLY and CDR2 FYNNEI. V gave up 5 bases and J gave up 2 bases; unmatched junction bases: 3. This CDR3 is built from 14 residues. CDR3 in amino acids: CASSKTGGNYGYTF. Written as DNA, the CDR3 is TGTGCCAGCAGTAAGACAGGGGGGAACTATGGCTACACCTTC. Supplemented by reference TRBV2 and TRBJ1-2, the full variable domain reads EPEVTQTPSHQVTQMGQEVILRCVPISNHLYFYWYRQILGQKVEFLVSFYNNEISEKSEIFDDQFSVERPDGSNFTLKIRSTKLEDSAMYFCASSKTGGNYGYTFGSGTRLTVV.

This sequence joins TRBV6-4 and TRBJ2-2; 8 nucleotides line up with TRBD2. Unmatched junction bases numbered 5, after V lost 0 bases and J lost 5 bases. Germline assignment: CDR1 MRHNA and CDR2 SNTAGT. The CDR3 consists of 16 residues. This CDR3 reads CASSDSWTSRTGELFF. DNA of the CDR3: TGTGCCAGCAGTGACTCCTGGACTAGCCGGACCGGGGAGCTGTTTTTT.

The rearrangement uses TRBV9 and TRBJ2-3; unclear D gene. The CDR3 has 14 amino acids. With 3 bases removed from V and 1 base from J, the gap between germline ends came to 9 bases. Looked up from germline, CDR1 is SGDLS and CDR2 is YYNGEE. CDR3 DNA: TGTGCCAGCAGCGCCCATTGCTGCACAGATACGCAGTATTTT. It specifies CASSAHCCTDTQYF.

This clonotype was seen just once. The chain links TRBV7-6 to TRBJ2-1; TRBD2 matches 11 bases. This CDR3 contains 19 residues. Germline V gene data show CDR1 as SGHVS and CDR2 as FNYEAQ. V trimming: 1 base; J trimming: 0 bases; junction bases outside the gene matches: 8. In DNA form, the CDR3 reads TGTGCCAGCAGCTTAGGCCTAGCGGGAGGTACCCCCTCCTACAATGAGCAGTTCTTC. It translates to CASSLGLAGGTPSYNEQFF.

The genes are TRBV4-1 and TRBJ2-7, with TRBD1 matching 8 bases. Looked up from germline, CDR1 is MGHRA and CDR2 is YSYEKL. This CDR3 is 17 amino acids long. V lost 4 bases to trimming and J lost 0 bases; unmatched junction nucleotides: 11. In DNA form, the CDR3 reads TGCGCCAGCAGCCTGCGAGGACAGGGTGATACCTCCTACGAGCAGTACTTC. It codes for CASSLRGQGDTSYEQYF.

CDR3 in DNA: TGTGCCACCAGCAGAGGCCCCCGCACCTCGACTAGCGGGAGCTACAATGAGCAGTTCTTC. This gives the protein CATSRGPRTSTSGSYNEQFF. The V gene is TRBV15, the J gene TRBJ2-1; the match to TRBD2 covers 12 bases. The V and J ends lost 1 base and 3 bases, in that order; junction bases with no gene match: 13. The germline CDR1 and CDR2 sequences are LNHNV and YYDKDF (reference sequence). This CDR3 spans 20 amino acids. The full variable domain, completed using reference TRBV15 and TRBJ2-1, is DAMVIQNPRYQVTQFGKPVTLSCSQTLNHNVMYWYQQKSSQAPKLLFHYYDKDFNNEADTPDNFQSRRPNTSFCFLDIRSPGLGDTAMYLCATSRGPRTSTSGSYNEQFFGPGTRLTVL.

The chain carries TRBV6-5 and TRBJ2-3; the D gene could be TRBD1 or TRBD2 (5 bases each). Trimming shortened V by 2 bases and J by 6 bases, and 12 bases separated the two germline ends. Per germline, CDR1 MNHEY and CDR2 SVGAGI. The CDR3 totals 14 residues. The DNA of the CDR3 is TGTGCCAGCAGTTACAGGGACGGTTTGGATACGCAGTATTTT. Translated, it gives CASSYRDGLDTQYF.

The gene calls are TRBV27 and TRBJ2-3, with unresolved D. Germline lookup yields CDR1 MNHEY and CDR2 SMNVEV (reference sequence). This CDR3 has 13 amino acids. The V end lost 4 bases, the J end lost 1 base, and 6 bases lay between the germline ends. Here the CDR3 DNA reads TGTGCCAGCAGTTCCCGGGGCACAGATACGCAGTATTTT. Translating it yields CASSSRGTDTQYF.

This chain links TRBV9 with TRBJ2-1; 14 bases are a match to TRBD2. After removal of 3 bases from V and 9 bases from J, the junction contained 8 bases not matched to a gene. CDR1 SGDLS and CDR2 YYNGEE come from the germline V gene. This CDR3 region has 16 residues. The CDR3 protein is CASSGTTSGGAGEQFF. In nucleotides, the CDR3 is TGTGCCAGCAGCGGAACGACTAGCGGGGGGGCGGGTGAGCAGTTCTTC.

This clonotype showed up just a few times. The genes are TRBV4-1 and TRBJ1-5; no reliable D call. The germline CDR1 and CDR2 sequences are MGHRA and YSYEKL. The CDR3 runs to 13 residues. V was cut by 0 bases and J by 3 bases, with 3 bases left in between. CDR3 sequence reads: CASSQDDNQPQHF. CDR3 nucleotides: TGCGCCAGCAGCCAAGATGACAATCAGCCCCAGCATTTT.

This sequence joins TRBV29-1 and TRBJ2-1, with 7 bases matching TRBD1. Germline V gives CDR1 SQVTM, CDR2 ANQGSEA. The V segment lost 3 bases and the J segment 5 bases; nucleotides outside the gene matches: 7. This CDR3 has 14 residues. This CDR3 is CSVEGRGNDNEQFF. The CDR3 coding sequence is TGCAGCGTTGAGGGCAGGGGGAACGACAATGAGCAGTTCTTC.

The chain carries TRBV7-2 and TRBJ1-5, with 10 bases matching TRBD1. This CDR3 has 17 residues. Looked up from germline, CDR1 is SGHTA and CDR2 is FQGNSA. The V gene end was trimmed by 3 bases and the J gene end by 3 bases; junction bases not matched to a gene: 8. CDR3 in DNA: TGTGCCAGCAGCTTTCACGGACAGGGGGGCTTCAATCAGCCCCAGCATTTT. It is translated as CASSFHGQGGFNQPQHF.

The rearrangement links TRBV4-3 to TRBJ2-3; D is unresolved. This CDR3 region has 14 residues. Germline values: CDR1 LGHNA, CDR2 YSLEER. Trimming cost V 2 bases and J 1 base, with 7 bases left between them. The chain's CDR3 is CASSQFSGTDTQYF. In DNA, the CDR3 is TGCGCCAGCAGCCAATTCAGCGGCACAGATACGCAGTATTTT.

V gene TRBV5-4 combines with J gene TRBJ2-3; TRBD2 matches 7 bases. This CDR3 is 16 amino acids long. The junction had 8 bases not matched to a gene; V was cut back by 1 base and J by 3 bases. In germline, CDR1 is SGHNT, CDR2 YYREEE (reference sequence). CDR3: CASSLWGGSRTDTQYF. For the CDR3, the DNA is TGTGCCAGCAGCTTGTGGGGGGGGTCGAGGACAGATACGCAGTATTTT.

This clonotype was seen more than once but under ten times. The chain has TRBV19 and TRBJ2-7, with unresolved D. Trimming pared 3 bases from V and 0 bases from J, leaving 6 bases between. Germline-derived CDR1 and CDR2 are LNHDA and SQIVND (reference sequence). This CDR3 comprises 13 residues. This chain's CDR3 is CASSMGPSYEQYF. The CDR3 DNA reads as TGTGCCAGTAGTATGGGCCCCTCCTACGAGCAGTACTTC.